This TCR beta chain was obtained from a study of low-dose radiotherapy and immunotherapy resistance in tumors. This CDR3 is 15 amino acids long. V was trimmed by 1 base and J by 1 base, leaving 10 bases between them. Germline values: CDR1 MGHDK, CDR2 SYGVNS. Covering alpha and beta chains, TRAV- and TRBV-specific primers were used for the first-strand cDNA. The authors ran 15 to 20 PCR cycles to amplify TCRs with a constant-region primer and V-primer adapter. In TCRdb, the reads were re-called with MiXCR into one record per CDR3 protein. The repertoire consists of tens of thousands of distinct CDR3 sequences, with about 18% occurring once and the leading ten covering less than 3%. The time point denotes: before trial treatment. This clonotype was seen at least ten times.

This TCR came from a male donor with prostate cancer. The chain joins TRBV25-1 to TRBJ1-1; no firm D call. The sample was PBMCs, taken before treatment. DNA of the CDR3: TGTGCCAGCAGTGAATTGGGTCAGGAGAACACTGAAGCTTTCTTT. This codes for CASSELGQENTEAFF.